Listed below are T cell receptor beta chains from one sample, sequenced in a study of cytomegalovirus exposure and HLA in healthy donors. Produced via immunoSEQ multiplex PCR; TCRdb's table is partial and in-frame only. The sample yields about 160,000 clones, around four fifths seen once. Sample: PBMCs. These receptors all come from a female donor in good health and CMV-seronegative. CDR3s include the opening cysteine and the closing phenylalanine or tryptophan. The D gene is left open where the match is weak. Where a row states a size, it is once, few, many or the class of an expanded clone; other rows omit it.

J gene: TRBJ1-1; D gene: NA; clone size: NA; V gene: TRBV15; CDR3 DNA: TGTGCCACCAGCAGAGATTCAACTGAAGCTTTCTTT; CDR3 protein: CATSRDSTEAFF
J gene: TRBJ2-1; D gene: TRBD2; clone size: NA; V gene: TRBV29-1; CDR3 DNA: TGCAGCGTTGATCAGCTAGCGGGAGGGCTGAATGAGCAGTTCTTC; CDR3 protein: CSVDQLAGGLNEQFF
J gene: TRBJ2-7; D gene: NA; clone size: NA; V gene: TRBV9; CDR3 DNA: TGTGCCAGCAGCGCGGAGAACGACTACGAGCAGTACTTC; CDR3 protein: CASSAENDYEQYF
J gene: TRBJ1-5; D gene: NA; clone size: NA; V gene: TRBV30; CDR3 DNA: TGTGCCTGGAGTGTGCTAACCGGGGTTGATCAGCCCCAGCATTTT; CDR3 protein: CAWSVLTGVDQPQHF
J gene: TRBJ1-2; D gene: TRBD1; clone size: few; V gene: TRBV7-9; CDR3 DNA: TGTGCCAGCAGCTACCCAGTCGGGACAGTCGACCACTACACCTTC; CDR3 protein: CASSYPVGTVDHYTF
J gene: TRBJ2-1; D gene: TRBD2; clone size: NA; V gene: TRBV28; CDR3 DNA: TGTGCCAGCAGTCTGACTAGCGGGAGGGCCAATGAGCAGTTCTTC; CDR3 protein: CASSLTSGRANEQFF
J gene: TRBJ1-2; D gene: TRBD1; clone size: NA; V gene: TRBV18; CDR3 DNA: TGTGCCAGCTCACCCTTTGGACAGGGATGGGGCTATGGCTACACCTTC; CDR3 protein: CASSPFGQGWGYGYTF
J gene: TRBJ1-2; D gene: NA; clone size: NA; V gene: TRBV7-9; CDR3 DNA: TGTGCCAGCAGCGTCAGGGGCGAGGGCTATGGCTACACCTTC; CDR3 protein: CASSVRGEGYGYTF
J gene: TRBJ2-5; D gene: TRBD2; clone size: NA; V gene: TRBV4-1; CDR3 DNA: TGCGCCAGCAGCCCTTTATCACTAGCGGGGGGCCCGGGAGAGACCCAGTACTTC; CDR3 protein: CASSPLSLAGGPGETQYF
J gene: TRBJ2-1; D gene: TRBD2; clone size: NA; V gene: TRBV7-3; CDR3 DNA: TGTGCCAGCAGCCCGGCTACCGGGACTAGCGGGCATGGTGAGCAGTTCTTC; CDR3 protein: CASSPATGTSGHGEQFF
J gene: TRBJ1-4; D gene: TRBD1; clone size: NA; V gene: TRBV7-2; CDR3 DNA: TGTGCCAGCAGCTCTCAGGGGGCGGTTAATGAAAAACTGTTTTTT; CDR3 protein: CASSSQGAVNEKLFF
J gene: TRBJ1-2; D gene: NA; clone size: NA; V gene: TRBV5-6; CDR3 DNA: TGTGCCAGCAGCTTACGGGGGGCGGTCTATGGCTACACCTTC; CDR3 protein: CASSLRGAVYGYTF
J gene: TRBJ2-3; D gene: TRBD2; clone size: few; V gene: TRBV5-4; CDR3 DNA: TGTGCCAGCAGCCCGGGCCGGGGGGGGATGTCAGATACGCAGTATTTT; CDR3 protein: CASSPGRGGMSDTQYF
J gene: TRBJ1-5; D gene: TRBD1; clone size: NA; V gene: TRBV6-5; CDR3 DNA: TGTGCCAGCAGTGAACAGGACAGGGGGCAGCCCCAGCATTTT; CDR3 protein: CASSEQDRGQPQHF
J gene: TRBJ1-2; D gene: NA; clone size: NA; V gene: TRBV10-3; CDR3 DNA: TGTGCCATCAGTGGGGGGGACGGTGGCTACACCTTC; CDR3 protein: CAISGGDGGYTF
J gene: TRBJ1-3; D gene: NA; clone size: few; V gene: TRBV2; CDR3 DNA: TGTGCCAGCATGGACATCCTCTCTGGAAACACCATATATTTT; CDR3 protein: CASMDILSGNTIYF
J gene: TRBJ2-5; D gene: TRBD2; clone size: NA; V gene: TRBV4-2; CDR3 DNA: TGTGCCAGCAGCCAGGGGGGACTAGCGGGTCAAGAGACCCAGTACTTC; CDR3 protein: CASSQGGLAGQETQYF
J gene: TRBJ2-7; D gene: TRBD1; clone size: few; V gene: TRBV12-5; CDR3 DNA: TGTGCTAGTGGTTTGGCCCCAGGGGGCGGGGAGCAGTACTTC; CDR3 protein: CASGLAPGGGEQYF
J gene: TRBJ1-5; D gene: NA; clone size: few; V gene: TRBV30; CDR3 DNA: TGTGCCTGGACTCCGGGAGACGTCTCAGGGCAGCCCCAGCATTTT; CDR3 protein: CAWTPGDVSGQPQHF
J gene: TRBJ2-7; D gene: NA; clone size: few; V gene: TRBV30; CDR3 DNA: TGTGCCGGAACTGGCCTCGGGAATACCTACGAGCAGTACTTC; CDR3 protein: CAGTGLGNTYEQYF
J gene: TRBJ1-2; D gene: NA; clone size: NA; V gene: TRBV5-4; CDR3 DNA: TGTGCCAGCAGCTTAATGGCGGGTGTGGTCGGCTACACCTTC; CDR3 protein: CASSLMAGVVGYTF
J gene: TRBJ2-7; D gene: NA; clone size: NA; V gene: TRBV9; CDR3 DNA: TGTGCCAGCAGCGTAGACGCGGGGTGGGGGACCGAGCAGTACTTC; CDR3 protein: CASSVDAGWGTEQYF
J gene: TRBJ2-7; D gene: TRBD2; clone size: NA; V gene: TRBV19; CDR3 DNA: TGTGCCAGTAGTGGCCTAGCGGGAGGGCCCTGGAGCGAGCAGTACTTC; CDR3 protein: CASSGLAGGPWSEQYF
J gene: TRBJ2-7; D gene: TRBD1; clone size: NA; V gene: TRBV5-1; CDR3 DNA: TGCGCCAGCAGCTGGGACAGGGGGTCGTACGAGCAGTACTTC; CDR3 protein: CASSWDRGSYEQYF
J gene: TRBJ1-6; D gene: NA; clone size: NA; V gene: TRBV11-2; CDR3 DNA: TGTGCCAGCAGCTTTACAGGGATGGATTCACCCCTCCACTTT; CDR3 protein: CASSFTGMDSPLHF
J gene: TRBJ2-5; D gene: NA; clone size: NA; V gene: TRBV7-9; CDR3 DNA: TGTGCCAGCAGATCACCGAGGGGGTCTCTCCAAGAGACCCAGTACTTC; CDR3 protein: CASRSPRGSLQETQYF
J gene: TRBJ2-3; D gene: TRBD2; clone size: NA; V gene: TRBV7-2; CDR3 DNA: TGTGCCAGCAGCTTCCGGCGGAAAGCGGGGGACACAGATACGCAGTATTTT; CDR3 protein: CASSFRRKAGDTDTQYF
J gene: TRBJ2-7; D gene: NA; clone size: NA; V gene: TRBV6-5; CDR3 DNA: TGTGCCAGCAGTTACGCGGGACCGACTTCCTACGAGCAGTACTTC; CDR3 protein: CASSYAGPTSYEQYF
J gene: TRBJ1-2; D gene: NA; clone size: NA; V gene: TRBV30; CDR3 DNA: TGTGCCTGGAGTGGCACACAGGTTAGGTATGGCTACACCTTC; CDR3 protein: CAWSGTQVRYGYTF
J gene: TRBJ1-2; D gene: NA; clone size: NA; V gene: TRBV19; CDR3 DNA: TGTGCCAGTAGCCCGCAGGGGAACTTCAACTATGGCTACACCTTC; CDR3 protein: CASSPQGNFNYGYTF
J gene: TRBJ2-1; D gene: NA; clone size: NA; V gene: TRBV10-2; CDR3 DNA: TGCGCCAGCAGTGAGCCACCCCTAGTTTCCTACAATGAGCAGTTCTTC; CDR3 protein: CASSEPPLVSYNEQFF